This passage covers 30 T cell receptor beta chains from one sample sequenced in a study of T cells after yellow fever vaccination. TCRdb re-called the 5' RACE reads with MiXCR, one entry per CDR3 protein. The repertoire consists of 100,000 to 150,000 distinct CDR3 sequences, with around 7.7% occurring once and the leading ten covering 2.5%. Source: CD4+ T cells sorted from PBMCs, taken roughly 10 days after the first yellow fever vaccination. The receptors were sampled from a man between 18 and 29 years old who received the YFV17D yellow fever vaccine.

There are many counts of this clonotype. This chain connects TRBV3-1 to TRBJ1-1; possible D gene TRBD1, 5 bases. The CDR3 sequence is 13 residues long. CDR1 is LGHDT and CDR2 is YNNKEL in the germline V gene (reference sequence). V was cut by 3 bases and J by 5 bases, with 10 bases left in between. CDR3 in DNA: TGTGCCAGCAGCCAGGGGCCCCTGACTGAAGCTTTCTTT. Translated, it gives CASSQGPLTEAFF.

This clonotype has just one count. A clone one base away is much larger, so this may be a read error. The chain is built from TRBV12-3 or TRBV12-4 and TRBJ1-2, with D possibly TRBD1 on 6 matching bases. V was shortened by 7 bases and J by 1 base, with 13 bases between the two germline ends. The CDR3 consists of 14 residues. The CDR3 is CASMVTGVNYGYTF. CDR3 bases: TGTGCCAGCATGGTGACAGGAGTTAACTATGGCTACACCTTC.

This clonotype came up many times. The CDR3 region is CASNPRQGKNEQFF. The CDR3 DNA reads as TGTGCCAGCAACCCTCGACAGGGTAAGAATGAGCAGTTCTTC. V and J are TRBV2 and TRBJ2-1; 7 nucleotides match TRBD1. From germline, CDR1 is SNHLY and CDR2 FYNNEI. Trimming removed 7 bases from V and 7 bases from J; junction bases left unmatched: 10. CDR3 length: 14 residues.

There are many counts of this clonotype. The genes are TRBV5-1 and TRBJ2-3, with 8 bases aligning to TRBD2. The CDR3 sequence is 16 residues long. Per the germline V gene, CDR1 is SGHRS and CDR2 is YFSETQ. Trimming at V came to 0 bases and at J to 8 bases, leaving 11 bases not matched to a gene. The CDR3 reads CASSLETSAPGGTQYF. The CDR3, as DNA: TGCGCCAGCAGCTTGGAGACTAGCGCCCCCGGGGGTACGCAGTATTTT.

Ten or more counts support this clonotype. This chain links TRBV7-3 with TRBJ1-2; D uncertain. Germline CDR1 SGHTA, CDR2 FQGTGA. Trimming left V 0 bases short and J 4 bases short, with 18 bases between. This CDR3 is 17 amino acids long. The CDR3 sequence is CASSLTRNMGGSYGYTF. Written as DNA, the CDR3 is TGTGCCAGCAGCTTAACTCGGAACATGGGAGGGAGCTATGGCTACACCTTC.

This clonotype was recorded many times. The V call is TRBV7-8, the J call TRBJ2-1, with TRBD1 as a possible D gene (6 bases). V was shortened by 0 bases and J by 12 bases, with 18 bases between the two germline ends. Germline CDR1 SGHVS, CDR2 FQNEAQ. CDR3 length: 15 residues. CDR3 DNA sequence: TGTGCCAGCAGCTTAGCGCACAGGGAAGTAGTTAGGCAGTTCTTC. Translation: CASSLAHREVVRQFF.

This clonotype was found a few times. The CDR3 coding sequence is TGTGCCAGCAGCCTAGGGACAGGGTCGACCACTGAAGCTTTCTTT. It is translated as CASSLGTGSTTEAFF. This chain uses TRBV28 with TRBJ1-1; 9 nucleotides align to TRBD1. The CDR3 is 15 amino acids. Germline CDR1 is MDHEN and CDR2 is SYDVKM. The V segment lost 6 bases and the J segment 4 bases; nucleotides outside the gene matches: 9.

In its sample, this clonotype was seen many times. This chain's CDR3 is CASSPSGVNTEAFF. The CDR3 nucleotides read TGTGCCAGCAGCCCTTCGGGGGTGAACACTGAAGCTTTCTTT. J is TRBJ1-1 and V is TRBV12-3 or TRBV12-4, with D possibly being TRBD1 (5 bases). The CDR3 covers 14 residues. Trimming cost V 6 bases and J 0 bases, with 11 bases left between them.

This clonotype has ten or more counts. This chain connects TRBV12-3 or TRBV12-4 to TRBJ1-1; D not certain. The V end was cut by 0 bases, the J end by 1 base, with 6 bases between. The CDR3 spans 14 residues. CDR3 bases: TGTGCCAGCAGTTTAGCCCTGGGGAACACTGAAGCTTTCTTT. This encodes CASSLALGNTEAFF.

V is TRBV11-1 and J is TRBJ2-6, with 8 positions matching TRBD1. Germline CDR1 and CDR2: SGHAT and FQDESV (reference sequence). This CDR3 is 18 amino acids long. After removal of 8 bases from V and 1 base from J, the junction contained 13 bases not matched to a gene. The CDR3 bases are TGTGCCAGCGGCGGAAGGACAGGGACGCCTTCTGGGGCCAACGTCCTGACTTTC. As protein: CASGGRTGTPSGANVLTF.

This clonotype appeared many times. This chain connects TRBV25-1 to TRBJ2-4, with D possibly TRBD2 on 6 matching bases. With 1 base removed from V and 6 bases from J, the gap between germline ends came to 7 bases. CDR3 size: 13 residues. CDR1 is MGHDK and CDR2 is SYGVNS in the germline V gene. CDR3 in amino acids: CASSELGGNIQYF. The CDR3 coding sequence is TGTGCCAGCAGTGAATTGGGGGGAAACATTCAGTACTTC. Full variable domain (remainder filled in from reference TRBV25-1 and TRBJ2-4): EADIYQTPRYLVIGTGKKITLECSQTMGHDKMYWYQQDPGMELHLIHYSYGVNSTEKGDLSSESTVSRIRTEHFPLTLESARPSHTSQYLCASSELGGNIQYFGAGTRLSVL.

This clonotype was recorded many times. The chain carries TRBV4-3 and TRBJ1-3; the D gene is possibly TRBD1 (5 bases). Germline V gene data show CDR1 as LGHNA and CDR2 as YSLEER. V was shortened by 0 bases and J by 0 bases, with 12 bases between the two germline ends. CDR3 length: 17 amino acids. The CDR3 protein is CASSQEWDSTSGNTIYF. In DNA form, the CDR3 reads TGCGCCAGCAGCCAAGAATGGGACTCTACCTCTGGAAACACCATATATTTT.

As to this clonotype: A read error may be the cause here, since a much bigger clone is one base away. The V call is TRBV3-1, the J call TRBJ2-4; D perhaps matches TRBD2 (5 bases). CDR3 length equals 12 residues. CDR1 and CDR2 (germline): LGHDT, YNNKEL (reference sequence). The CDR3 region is CASSQSRTGTDF. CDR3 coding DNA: TGTGCCAGCAGCCAGTCCCGGACGGGAACGGACTTC.

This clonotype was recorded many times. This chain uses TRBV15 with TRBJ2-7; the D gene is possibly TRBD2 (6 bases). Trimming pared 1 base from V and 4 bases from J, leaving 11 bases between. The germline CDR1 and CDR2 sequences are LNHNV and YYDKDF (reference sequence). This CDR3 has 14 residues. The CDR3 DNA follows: TGTGCCACCAGCAGAGCGGGGGATGGGTACGAGCAGTACTTC. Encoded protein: CATSRAGDGYEQYF.

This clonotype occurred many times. The CDR3 nucleotides are TGTGCCAGCACGCGGCAGTACACGACTTCACCCCTCCACTTT. Protein sequence: CASTRQYTTSPLHF. This chain links TRBV27 with TRBJ1-6; D unclear. Trimming removed 7 bases from V and 9 bases from J, with 16 bases in between. The length of the CDR3 is 14 residues. CDR1 and CDR2 (germline): MNHEY, SMNVEV (reference sequence).

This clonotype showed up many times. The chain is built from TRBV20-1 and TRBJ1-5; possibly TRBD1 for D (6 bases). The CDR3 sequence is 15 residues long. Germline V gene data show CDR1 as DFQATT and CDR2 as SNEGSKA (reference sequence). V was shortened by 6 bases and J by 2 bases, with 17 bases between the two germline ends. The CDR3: CSARTVRGGNQPQHF. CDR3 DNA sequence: TGCAGTGCAAGGACAGTGCGGGGGGGCAATCAGCCCCAGCATTTT.

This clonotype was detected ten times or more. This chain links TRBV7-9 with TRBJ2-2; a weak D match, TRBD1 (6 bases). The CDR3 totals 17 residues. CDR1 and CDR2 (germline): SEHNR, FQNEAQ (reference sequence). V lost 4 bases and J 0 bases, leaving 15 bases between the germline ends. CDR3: CASSSPSGQSNTGELFF. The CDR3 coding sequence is TGTGCCAGCAGCTCCCCCTCGGGACAATCGAACACCGGGGAGCTGTTTTTT.

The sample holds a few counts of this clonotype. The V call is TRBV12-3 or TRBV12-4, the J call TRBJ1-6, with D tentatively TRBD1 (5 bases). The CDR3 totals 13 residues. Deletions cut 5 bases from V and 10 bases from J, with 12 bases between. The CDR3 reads CASSSQGGSPLHF. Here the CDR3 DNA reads TGTGCCAGCAGTAGCCAGGGTGGCTCACCCCTCCACTTT.

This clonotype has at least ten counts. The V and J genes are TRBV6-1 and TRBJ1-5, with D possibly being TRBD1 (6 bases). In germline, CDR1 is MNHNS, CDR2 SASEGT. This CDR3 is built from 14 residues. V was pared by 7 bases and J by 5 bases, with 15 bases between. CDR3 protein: CASNQEGGYQPQHF. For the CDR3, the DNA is TGTGCCAGCAACCAAGAGGGGGGGTATCAGCCCCAGCATTTT.

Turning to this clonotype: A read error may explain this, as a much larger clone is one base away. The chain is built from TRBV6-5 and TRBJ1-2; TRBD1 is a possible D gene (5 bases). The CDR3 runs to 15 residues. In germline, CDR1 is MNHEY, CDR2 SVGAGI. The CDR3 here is CARSYSGARAYGYTF. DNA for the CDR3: TGTGCCAGAAGTTACTCCGGGGCACGAGCCTATGGCTACACCTTC.

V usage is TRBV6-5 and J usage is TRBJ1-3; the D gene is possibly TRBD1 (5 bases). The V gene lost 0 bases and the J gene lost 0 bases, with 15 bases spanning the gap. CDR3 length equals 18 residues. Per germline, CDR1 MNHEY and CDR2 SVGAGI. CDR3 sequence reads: CASSYSSPGSRSGNTIYF. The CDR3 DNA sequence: TGTGCCAGCAGTTACTCCTCCCCAGGGAGCCGCTCTGGAAACACCATATATTTT.

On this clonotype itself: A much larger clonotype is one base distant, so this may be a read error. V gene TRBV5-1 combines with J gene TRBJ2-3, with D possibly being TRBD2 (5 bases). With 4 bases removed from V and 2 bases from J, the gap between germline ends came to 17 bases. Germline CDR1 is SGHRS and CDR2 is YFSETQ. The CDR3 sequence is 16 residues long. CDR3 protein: CASSLDSEAYTDTQYF. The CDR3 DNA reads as TGCGCCAGCAGCCTAGATAGCGAGGCCTACACAGATACGCAGTATTTT.

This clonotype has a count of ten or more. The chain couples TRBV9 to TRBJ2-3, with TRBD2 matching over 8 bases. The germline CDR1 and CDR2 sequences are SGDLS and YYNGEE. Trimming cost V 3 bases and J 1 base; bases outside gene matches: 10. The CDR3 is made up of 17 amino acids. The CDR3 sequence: CASSDDLRRGGTDTQYF. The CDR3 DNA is TGTGCCAGCAGCGACGACCTGAGGCGGGGGGGCACAGATACGCAGTATTTT.

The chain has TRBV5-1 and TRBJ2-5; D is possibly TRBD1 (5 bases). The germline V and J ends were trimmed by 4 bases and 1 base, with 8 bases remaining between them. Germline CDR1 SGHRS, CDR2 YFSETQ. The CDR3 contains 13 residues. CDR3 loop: CASSRQLQETQYF. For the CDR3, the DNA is TGCGCCAGCAGCCGACAGCTCCAAGAGACCCAGTACTTC. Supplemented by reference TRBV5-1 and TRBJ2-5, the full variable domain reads KAGVTQTPRYLIKTRGQQVTLSCSPISGHRSVSWYQQTPGQGLQFLFEYFSETQRNKGNFPGRFSGRQFSNSRSEMNVSTLELGDSALYLCASSRQLQETQYFGPGTRLLVL.

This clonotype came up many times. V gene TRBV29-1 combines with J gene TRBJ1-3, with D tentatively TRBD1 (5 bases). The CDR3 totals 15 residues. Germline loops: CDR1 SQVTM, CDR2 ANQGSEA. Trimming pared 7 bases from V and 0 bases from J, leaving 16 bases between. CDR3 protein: CSAGDGQSSGNTIYF. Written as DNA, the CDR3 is TGCAGCGCCGGGGACGGCCAGAGCTCTGGAAACACCATATATTTT. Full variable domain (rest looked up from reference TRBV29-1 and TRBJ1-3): SAVISQKPSRDICQRGTSLTIQCQVDSQVTMMFWYRQQPGQSLTLIATANQGSEATYESGFVIDKFPISRPNLTFSTLTVSNMSPEDSSIYLCSAGDGQSSGNTIYFGEGSWLTVV.

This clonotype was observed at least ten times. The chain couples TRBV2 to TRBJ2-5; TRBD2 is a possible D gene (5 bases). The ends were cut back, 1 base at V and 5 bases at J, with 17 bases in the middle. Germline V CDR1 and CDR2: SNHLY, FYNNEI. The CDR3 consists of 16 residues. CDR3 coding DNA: TGTGCCAGCAGTGAAGAGAGGGCTAGCATGGTGGAGACCCAGTACTTC. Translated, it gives CASSEERASMVETQYF.

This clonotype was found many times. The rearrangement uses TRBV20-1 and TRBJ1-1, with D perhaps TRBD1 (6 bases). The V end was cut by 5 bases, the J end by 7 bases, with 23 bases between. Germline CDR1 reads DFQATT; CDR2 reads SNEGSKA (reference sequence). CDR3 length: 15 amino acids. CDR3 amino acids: CSASGDPREPFEAFF. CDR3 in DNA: TGCAGTGCTTCAGGGGACCCAAGGGAGCCTTTTGAAGCTTTCTTT.

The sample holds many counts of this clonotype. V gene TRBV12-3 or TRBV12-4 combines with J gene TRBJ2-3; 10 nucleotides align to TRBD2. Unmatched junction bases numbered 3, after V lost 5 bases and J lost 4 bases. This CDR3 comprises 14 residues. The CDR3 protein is CASSLSGGADTQYF. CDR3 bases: TGTGCCAGCAGTCTAAGCGGGGGGGCAGATACGCAGTATTTT.

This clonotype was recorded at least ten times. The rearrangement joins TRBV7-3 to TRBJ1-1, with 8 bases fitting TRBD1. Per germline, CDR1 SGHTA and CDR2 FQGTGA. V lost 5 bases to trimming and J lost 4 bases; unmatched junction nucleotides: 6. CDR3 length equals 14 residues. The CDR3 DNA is TGTGCCAGCAGCCTGACAGGGGTGAGCACTGAAGCTTTCTTT. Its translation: CASSLTGVSTEAFF.

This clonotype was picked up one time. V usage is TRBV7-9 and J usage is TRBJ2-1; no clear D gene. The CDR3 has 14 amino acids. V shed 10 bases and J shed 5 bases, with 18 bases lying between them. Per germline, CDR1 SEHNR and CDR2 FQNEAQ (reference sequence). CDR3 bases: TGTGCCATCCCCAAAGAAGGGCCCCACAATGAGCAGTTCTTC. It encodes CAIPKEGPHNEQFF.